Here is one T cell receptor beta chain with its context. No antigen is known for it. The germline gives CDR1 LNHDA, CDR2 SQIVND (reference sequence). The length of the CDR3 is 14 residues. V shed 3 bases and J shed 5 bases, with 13 bases lying between them. The sample originates from a study of cytomegalovirus exposure and HLA in healthy donors. The PCR made use of 60 Vbeta and 13 Jbeta primers. Generated by immunoSEQ multiplex PCR, the TCRdb table keeps only in-frame clones and is missing some. This table has 140,000 to 150,000 clones, around 65% appearing once. The study's findings and limits: According to the study, 160 or so TCR beta chains were cytomegalovirus-associated.

The sequence derives from a woman in her sixties in good health and CMV-seronegative. The source material was PBMCs. The chain couples TRBV19 to TRBJ2-5, with D possibly matching TRBD2 (5 bases). CDR3 in amino acids: CASSIGGAWETQYF. CDR3 DNA sequence: TGTGCCAGTAGTATTGGAGGAGCATGGGAGACCCAGTACTTC.